This TCR beta chain emerged from a study of identifying expanded T cells in peripheral blood. TCRdb's copy holds only in-frame clones and misses some; the assay was immunoSEQ multiplex PCR. The repertoire includes under 90,000 clones, 75% to 90% of them detected once, and around 2.8% sits in the top ten. Study-level findings and limits: Technical replicates showed 0.9 to 1.5 changed clones; roughly two weeks roughly 15; four weeks 19.

As regards this clone: Its specificity is not known.

No infections or other immune events were documented during collection. The CDR3 is 15 amino acids. Trimming removed 3 bases from V and 8 bases from J, with 17 bases in between. The germline V gene has CDR1 KGHSH and CDR2 LQKENI. This receptor was taken from a person aged 18 to 70 in good health. The sequencing sample was made of blood. The chain is built from TRBV18 and TRBJ2-1, with D hard to call. CDR3 bases: TGTGCCAGCTCACCCAGCCTAGATTCATTGGATGAGCAGTTCTTC. Its translation is CASSPSLDSLDEQFF.